Each of the 13 T cell receptor beta chains below was sequenced from the same sample in a study of CD8 T cells in Susac syndrome (dated by TCRdb to between 2018 and 2021). Library prep was done by the immunoSEQ multiplex PCR assay. RNA was extracted using the RNeasy kit, and roughly 0.5 to 1 ug of the RNA was reverse transcribed with random hexamers. The public reads were quality trimmed at Q25 with fastp and then assembled into clones with MiXCR by TCRdb, keeping productive beta chains. Identical CDR3 proteins give one entry, which carries the most common genes and DNA. The sample table records around 140,000 distinct CDR3 sequences; 65% to 90% of these occur just once. Together, the top ten hold roughly 0.53% of the sample. The sequenced material came from CD8+ T cells from PBMCs. The receptor source for this set is a human donor with multiple sclerosis.

This clonotype has more than one count but fewer than ten. This chain connects TRBV4-2 to TRBJ2-5, with no clear D. Trimming left V 1 base short and J 0 bases short, with 18 bases between. The CDR3 is made up of 18 amino acids. The germline CDR1 and CDR2 sequences are LGHNA and YNFKEQ. The CDR3 sequence is CASSQVVGSPSDQETQYF. CDR3 DNA sequence: TGTGCCAGCAGCCAAGTAGTTGGCTCACCCTCCGACCAAGAGACCCAGTACTTC.

Here the CDR3 reads CATSALATGELFF. The DNA for the CDR3 is TGTGCCACCAGTGCCCTGGCGACCGGGGAGCTGTTTTTT. This rearrangement joins TRBV24-1 to TRBJ2-2; D unresolved. V gave up 5 bases and J gave up 5 bases, with 8 bases separating them. This CDR3 comprises 13 residues. In germline, CDR1 is KGHDR, CDR2 SFDVKD.

The V call is TRBV5-1, the J call TRBJ2-1; 8 bases are shared with TRBD1. Germline values: CDR1 SGHRS, CDR2 YFSETQ. The CDR3 is 16 amino acids. With 0 bases clipped from V and 3 bases from J, the junction kept 5 bases outside the gene matches. CDR3 sequence (DNA): TGCGCCAGCAGCTTGGACGGGACAGGTTTCTACAATGAGCAGTTCTTC. As protein: CASSLDGTGFYNEQFF.

V gene TRBV6-1 combines with J gene TRBJ2-6, with 7 bases identical to TRBD1. The CDR3 extends over 15 amino acids. The junction had 2 bases not matched to a gene; V was cut back by 6 bases and J by 0 bases. Germline V lookup: CDR1 MNHNS, CDR2 SASEGT. The CDR3 coding sequence is TGTGCCAGCAGCTCAGGGGGCTCTGGGGCCAACGTCCTGACTTTC. Its protein product is CASSSGGSGANVLTF.

The rearrangement joins TRBV27 to TRBJ2-1; 8 bases line up with TRBD1. Germline V gene lookup returns CDR1 MNHEY and CDR2 SMNVEV (reference sequence). The CDR3 runs to 16 residues. V trimming: 6 bases; J trimming: 4 bases; junction bases outside the gene matches: 11. CDR3 nucleotide sequence: TGTGCCAGCAGACTAGGGCCCGGGACAGGTTACAATGAGCAGTTCTTC. It is translated as CASRLGPGTGYNEQFF.

The chain uses TRBV20-1 and TRBJ2-3; no firm D call. CDR1 is DFQATT, CDR2 SNEGSKA, per germline (reference sequence). This CDR3 comprises 13 residues. The V and J ends lost 0 bases and 2 bases respectively, with 6 bases between them. This CDR3 reads CSARDGPTDTQYF. The CDR3 nucleotides are TGCAGTGCTAGAGATGGCCCCACAGATACGCAGTATTTT.

J is TRBJ1-5 and V is TRBV19; the D is unclear. There are 13 residues in the CDR3. CDR1 LNHDA and CDR2 SQIVND come from the germline V gene (reference sequence). With 5 bases removed from V and 7 bases from J, the gap between germline ends came to 12 bases. CDR3 nucleotide sequence: TGTGCCAGTAGTGCGGGAATTACCCAGCCCCAGCATTTT. This sequence encodes CASSAGITQPQHF.

The rearrangement links TRBV11-2 to TRBJ2-6; D is unresolved. V lost 5 bases and J 0 bases, leaving 5 bases between the germline ends. This CDR3 is 14 amino acids long. Germline lookup yields CDR1 SGHAT and CDR2 FQNNGV. CDR3 coding DNA: TGTGCCAGCAGCCCAAGCTCTGGGGCCAACGTCCTGACTTTC. Translated: CASSPSSGANVLTF.

The J gene is TRBJ2-1, the V gene TRBV19, with D perhaps TRBD2 (6 bases). This CDR3 comprises 15 residues. V was shortened by 7 bases and J by 0 bases, with 13 bases between the two germline ends. Germline CDR1 is LNHDA and CDR2 is SQIVND (reference sequence). The CDR3 DNA is TGTGCCAGTAAACCGGGAGTCGGCTCCTACAATGAGCAGTTCTTC. As protein: CASKPGVGSYNEQFF.

This clonotype has more than one count but fewer than ten. This rearrangement joins TRBV4-1 to TRBJ1-1; TRBD1 might be the D (5 bases). Germline lookup yields CDR1 MGHRA and CDR2 YSYEKL. V was shortened by 1 base and J by 3 bases, with 12 bases between the two germline ends. This CDR3 has 15 residues. CDR3 DNA sequence: TGCGCCAGCAGCCAAGCCGAGGGGTGGGACACTGAAGCTTTCTTT. It encodes CASSQAEGWDTEAFF.

This clonotype was recorded a few times. The genes are TRBV27 and TRBJ2-7, with 7 positions matching TRBD1. Unmatched junction bases numbered 8, after V lost 3 bases and J lost 3 bases. CDR3 length: 15 amino acids. Germline loops: CDR1 MNHEY, CDR2 SMNVEV (reference sequence). The CDR3 region has the DNA TGTGCCAGCAGTTTGAAAAGGACAGGAGACTACGAGCAGTACTTC. Translation gives CASSLKRTGDYEQYF.

The chain is built from TRBV12-3 or TRBV12-4 and TRBJ1-5, with no clear D. There are 16 residues in the CDR3. The V end lost 5 bases, the J end lost 2 bases, and 16 bases lay between the germline ends. The DNA of the CDR3 is TGTGCCAGCAGTCTCGGGCCGCTTGCTGGCAATCAGCCCCAGCATTTT. Residues: CASSLGPLAGNQPQHF.

The chain links TRBV5-1 to TRBJ1-1; D is perhaps TRBD1 (5 bases). The CDR3 runs 13 residues. Trimming took 0 bases from V and 4 from J, leaving 7 bases between them. CDR1 is SGHRS and CDR2 is YFSETQ in the germline V gene. As DNA, the CDR3 is TGCGCCAGCAGCTTGGGTGGGACCACTGAAGCTTTCTTT. Amino acid sequence: CASSLGGTTEAFF. Combining the CDR3 with reference TRBV5-1 and TRBJ1-1 gives the whole variable domain KAGVTQTPRYLIKTRGQQVTLSCSPISGHRSVSWYQQTPGQGLQFLFEYFSETQRNKGNFPGRFSGRQFSNSRSEMNVSTLELGDSALYLCASSLGGTTEAFFGQGTRLTVV.